This T cell receptor beta chain is from a study of blood T cell repertoires in COVID-19. About the research overall: Some COVID-19 samples were acute and others convalescent; all came from the United States, Italy and Spain. In each case, the material was cDNA or gDNA derived from T cells, B-cell-depleted T cells, or PBMCs.

As processed by the authors: Quantification of nucleated cells was approximated via reference gene primer amplification. Data came from immunoSEQ multiplex PCR; TCRdb stores just in-frame clones and leaves some out. For V, J and clone size, that table is used; D and trimming come from the DNA. The top ten clones hold roughly 3.9% of a sample with approximately 300,000 clones, 90% to 95% of them seen once. Trimming removed 4 bases from V and 0 bases from J, with 12 bases in between. CDR3 length: 15 amino acids. Germline-derived CDR1 and CDR2 are LGHNA and YSLEER. Cohorts were determined from participant-reported clinical history.

The sequencing input was PBMCs or T cells enriched from blood (not recorded which). The chain combines TRBV4-3 with TRBJ1-2; D is possibly TRBD1 (5 bases). The receptor was isolated from a woman in her twenties or thirties who had been exposed to COVID-19. CDR3 region: CASSPREGANYGYTF. The CDR3 DNA is TGCGCCAGCAGCCCCAGGGAGGGCGCTAACTATGGCTACACCTTC.